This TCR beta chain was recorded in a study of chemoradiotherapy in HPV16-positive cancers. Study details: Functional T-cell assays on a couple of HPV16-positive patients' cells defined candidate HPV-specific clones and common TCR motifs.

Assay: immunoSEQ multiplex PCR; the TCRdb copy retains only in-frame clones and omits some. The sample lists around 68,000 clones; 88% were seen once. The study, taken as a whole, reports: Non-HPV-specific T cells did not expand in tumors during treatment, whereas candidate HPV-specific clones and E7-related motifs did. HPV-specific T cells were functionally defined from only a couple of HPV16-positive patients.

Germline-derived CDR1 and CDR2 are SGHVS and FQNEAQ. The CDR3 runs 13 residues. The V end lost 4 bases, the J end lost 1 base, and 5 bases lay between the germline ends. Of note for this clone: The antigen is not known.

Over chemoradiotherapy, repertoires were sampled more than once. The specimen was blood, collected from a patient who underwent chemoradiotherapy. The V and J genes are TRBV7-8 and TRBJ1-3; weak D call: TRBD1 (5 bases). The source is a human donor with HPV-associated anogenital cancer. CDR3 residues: CASSWGSGNTIYF. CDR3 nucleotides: TGTGCCAGCAGCTGGGGGTCTGGAAACACCATATATTTT.